A single sample is the source of the 32 T cell receptor beta chains below, sequenced in a study of shared clonotypes between healthy human individuals. This table comes from immunoSEQ multiplex PCR, and its TCRdb copy is limited to in-frame clones, with some not included. The repertoire holds about 2.4 million clones, with 93% as singletons. What was sequenced was naive CD4+ T cells from PBMCs. Subset given: CD45RA+ positively selected. These receptors came from a man aged 18 to 29 in good health. Some clones in this sample may be carry-over from other donors' samples.

The chain couples TRBV7-3 to TRBJ2-5, with no clear D. Trimming pared 5 bases from V and 5 bases from J, leaving 6 bases between. The germline V gene has CDR1 SGHTA and CDR2 FQGTGA. CDR3 length: 11 residues. The CDR3 nucleotides read TGTGCCAGCAGCCGGCAGGAGACCCAGTACTTC. Translation: CASSRQETQYF.

The DNA for the CDR3 is TGTGCCAGCAGCTTAGCATTAACTAGCGGAGAGCAGTTCTTC. Translated: CASSLALTSGEQFF. V and J are TRBV11-2 and TRBJ2-1; 8 nucleotides align to TRBD2. Trimming removed 1 base from V and 10 bases from J; junction bases left unmatched: 6. The CDR3 runs 14 residues. Germline V gives CDR1 SGHAT, CDR2 FQNNGV.

This chain joins TRBV27 and TRBJ2-3, with D possibly TRBD2 on 5 matching bases. The CDR3 is 16 amino acids. Germline V gene data show CDR1 as MNHEY and CDR2 as SMNVEV (reference sequence). V was cut by 0 bases and J by 5 bases, with 15 bases left in between. CDR3 sequence (DNA): TGTGCCAGCAGTTTATCTTGGCAATCCCGGGGAGATACGCAGTATTTT. Its translation: CASSLSWQSRGDTQYF.

The chain uses TRBV14 and TRBJ1-4; 10 nucleotides agree with TRBD1. This CDR3 comprises 15 residues. V shed 4 bases and J 4 bases; nucleotides not matched to a gene: 3. Germline-derived CDR1 and CDR2 are SGHDN and FVKESK. CDR3 DNA: TGTGCCAGCAGCCTAAGGACAGGGGGTAATGAAAAACTGTTTTTT. Encoded protein: CASSLRTGGNEKLFF.

This clone was detected once. The rearrangement uses TRBV29-1 and TRBJ1-4; possible D gene TRBD1, 5 bases. CDR1 is SQVTM and CDR2 is ANQGSEA in the germline V gene. The CDR3 length is 13 residues. Deletions cut 7 bases from V and 5 bases from J, with 14 bases between. The DNA for the CDR3 is TGCAGCGCCCTCCGGGGGTCCAATGAAAAACTGTTTTTT. Amino acids: CSALRGSNEKLFF.

This chain uses TRBV25-1 with TRBJ2-7; D is possibly TRBD1 (5 bases). The CDR3 spans 12 residues. V dropped 7 bases and J dropped 0 bases, with 7 bases sitting between them. Per germline, CDR1 MGHDK and CDR2 SYGVNS. CDR3 sequence reads: CASTTDSYEQYF. DNA for the CDR3: TGTGCCAGCACGACAGACTCCTACGAGCAGTACTTC.

With regard to this clone: In the same sample, other DNA sequences code for this CDR3. The chain recombines TRBV9 with TRBJ2-5; D not certain. The CDR3 is 13 amino acids. Germline values: CDR1 SGDLS, CDR2 YYNGEE. The V gene lost 0 bases and the J gene lost 1 base, with 4 bases spanning the gap. The DNA for the CDR3 is TGTGCCAGCAGCGTAGACCCCCAAGAGACCCAGTACTTC. Protein sequence: CASSVDPQETQYF. The complete variable domain, with remaining parts taken from reference TRBV9 and TRBJ2-5, reads DSGVTQTPKHLITATGQRVTLRCSPRSGDLSVYWYQQSLDQGLQFLIQYYNGEERAKGNILERFSAQQFPDLHSELNLSSLELGDSALYFCASSVDPQETQYFGPGTRLLVL.

The chain recombines TRBV7-2 with TRBJ1-5; 7 positions match TRBD1. Germline V CDR1 and CDR2: SGHTA, FQGNSA. The CDR3 extends over 15 amino acids. Trimming cost V 5 bases and J 1 base; bases outside gene matches: 5. In DNA, the CDR3 is TGTGCCAGCAGCAAAGGGGGACAGAGCAATCAGCCCCAGCATTTT. Amino acids: CASSKGGQSNQPQHF.

This rearrangement joins TRBV5-6 to TRBJ2-5, with D unclear. CDR3 length: 12 amino acids. Germline assignment: CDR1 SGHDT and CDR2 YYEEEE. Trimming stripped 4 bases from V and 5 bases from J, with 9 bases between. CDR3 nucleotides: TGTGCCAGCAGCGCCCTTGAGGAGACCCAGTACTTC. Translation: CASSALEETQYF.

J is TRBJ2-3 and V is TRBV28, with TRBD2 matching 11 bases. The CDR3 is 15 residues long. Trimming took 6 bases from V and 5 from J; bases not matched to a gene: 7. Germline CDR1 and CDR2: MDHEN and SYDVKM. CDR3 region: CASSVAGGWRDTQYF. The CDR3 DNA sequence: TGTGCCAGCAGCGTAGCGGGAGGGTGGAGAGATACGCAGTATTTT.

With regard to this clone: The sample holds other DNA sequences that translate to the same CDR3. This chain links TRBV5-1 with TRBJ2-2; D is unresolved. Germline V CDR1 and CDR2: SGHRS, YFSETQ. The length of the CDR3 is 14 residues. V gave up 2 bases and J gave up 5 bases, with 10 bases separating them. This CDR3 reads CASSLGISTGELFF. CDR3 sequence (DNA): TGCGCCAGCAGCTTAGGGATCTCTACCGGGGAGCTGTTTTTT.

This clone was found a few times. This rearrangement joins TRBV11-2 to TRBJ2-7; TRBD2 aligns across 14 bases. Germline V gene data show CDR1 as SGHAT and CDR2 as FQNNGV. The CDR3 loop spans 18 amino acids. Trimming took 6 bases from V and 0 from J; bases not matched to a gene: 10. CDR3: CASSQRGLAGGLSYEQYF. The CDR3 DNA reads as TGTGCCAGCAGTCAACGAGGACTAGCGGGAGGTCTCTCCTACGAGCAGTACTTC.

This clone appeared a single time. Written as DNA, the CDR3 is TGTGCTAGTGGTTTGGTACTCTCGTCTCCGAAACGCTATGGCTACACCTTC. Translation gives CASGLVLSSPKRYGYTF. This rearrangement joins TRBV12-5 to TRBJ1-2; D gene unclear. V lost 0 bases and J lost 4, with 18 bases in between. The CDR3 has 17 residues. CDR1 and CDR2 (germline): LGHNT, FRNRAP.

The rearrangement uses TRBV7-7 and TRBJ2-5; the D gene could be TRBD1 or TRBD2 (5 bases each). The V end was cut by 2 bases, the J end by 4 bases, with 11 bases between. The CDR3 has 14 amino acids. In germline, CDR1 is SSHAT, CDR2 FNYEAQ (reference sequence). The CDR3 spells CASSLTGHRETQYF. The DNA for the CDR3 is TGTGCCAGCAGCTTAACGGGGCACAGAGAGACCCAGTACTTC.

The V and J genes are TRBV27 and TRBJ1-2; 10 bases line up with TRBD1. J was trimmed by 4 bases and V by 5 bases; bases with no gene match: 4. There are 14 residues in the CDR3. The germline V gene encodes CDR1 MNHEY and CDR2 SMNVEV (reference sequence). The CDR3 nucleotides read TGTGCCAGCAGTCCGGGACAGGGGCTCTATGGCTACACCTTC. This codes for CASSPGQGLYGYTF.

The table lists this clone with a count of one. This specimen includes other DNA sequences encoding the same CDR3. The chain links TRBV30 to TRBJ2-1; D is unresolved. The CDR3 runs 11 residues. The V gene lost 0 bases and the J gene lost 7 bases, with 4 bases spanning the gap. The germline CDR1 and CDR2 sequences are GTSNPN and SVGIG (reference sequence). The CDR3 spells CAWSVGNEQFF. The CDR3 DNA follows: TGTGCCTGGAGTGTAGGGAATGAGCAGTTCTTC. Full variable domain (remainder filled in from reference TRBV30 and TRBJ2-1): SQTIHQWPATLVQPVGSPLSLECTVEGTSNPNLYWYRQAAGRGLQLLFYSVGIGQISSEVPQNLSASRPQDRQFILSSKKLLLSDSGFYLCAWSVGNEQFFGPGTRLTVL.

This chain connects TRBV28 to TRBJ1-2; D possibly corresponds to TRBD1 (5 bases). CDR1 MDHEN and CDR2 SYDVKM come from the germline V gene. The CDR3 consists of 13 residues. Trimming removed 5 bases at V and 8 bases at J, with 15 bases between. In DNA form, the CDR3 reads TGTGCCAGCAGTAACCGGGGGATCGGAGGCTACACCTTC. Encoded protein: CASSNRGIGGYTF.

The V call is TRBV6-1, the J call TRBJ1-4, with D hard to call. CDR1 and CDR2 (germline): MNHNS, SASEGT. Trimming shortened V by 11 bases and J by 8 bases, and 18 bases separated the two germline ends. This CDR3 spans 13 amino acids. The DNA of the CDR3 is TGTGCCGTCCCGGGAAATGTTGAGGAAAAACTGTTTTTT. The encoded protein is CAVPGNVEEKLFF.

J is TRBJ2-5 and V is TRBV4-3; D may correspond to TRBD1 or TRBD2 (5 bases each). Deletions cut 3 bases from V and 5 bases from J, with 13 bases between. CDR3 size: 14 residues. The germline V gene encodes CDR1 LGHNA and CDR2 YSLEER. The CDR3, as DNA: TGCGCCAGCAGCCAGTCCGGGGCGGCGGAGACCCAGTACTTC. This gives the protein CASSQSGAAETQYF.

The CDR3 loop reads CASSLVGLVGEQFF. The CDR3 DNA is TGTGCCAGCAGCTTGGTGGGCCTTGTGGGTGAGCAGTTCTTC. This rearrangement joins TRBV5-8 to TRBJ2-1; D is ambiguous. The CDR3 length is 14 residues. V lost 0 bases and J 9 bases, leaving 13 bases between the germline ends. Germline values: CDR1 SGHTS, CDR2 YDEGEE.

The CDR3 spells CASSLGRAGADTQYF. The DNA of the CDR3 is TGCGCCAGCAGCTTGGGTCGAGCGGGAGCAGATACGCAGTATTTT. The rearrangement uses TRBV5-1 and TRBJ2-3; 8 bases line up with TRBD2. Per germline, CDR1 SGHRS and CDR2 YFSETQ. Trimming cost V 0 bases and J 4 bases; bases outside gene matches: 4. This CDR3 spans 15 amino acids.

V and J are TRBV21-1 and TRBJ2-5; TRBD2, the D gene given by the table, was not confirmed from the DNA. Matching the DNA end better, TRBJ2-7 makes the J call doubtful. TRBV21-1 is recorded as a pseudogene. The CDR3 length is 15 residues. The CDR3 region has the DNA TGTGCCAGCAGCAAAAAGGGAGGTCGGTCCTACGAGCAGTACTTC. Its translation is CASSKKGGRSYEQYF.

Concerning this clone: This sample also contains other DNA sequences that code for the same CDR3. The rearrangement links TRBV19 to TRBJ1-3, with D possibly being TRBD1 (5 bases). Germline V CDR1 and CDR2: LNHDA, SQIVND (reference sequence). V was pared by 4 bases and J by 0 bases, with 7 bases between. The CDR3 has 14 amino acids. The CDR3 DNA follows: TGTGCCAGTAGTACAGGGAGCTCTGGAAACACCATATATTTT. Translated, it gives CASSTGSSGNTIYF.

The chain recombines TRBV30 with TRBJ1-1; 10 bases are a match to TRBD1. V shed 5 bases, J shed 3 bases, and the junction held 3 bases outside the gene matches. Germline V gene data show CDR1 as GTSNPN and CDR2 as SVGIG (reference sequence). The CDR3 is 13 amino acids. In DNA, the CDR3 is TGTGCCTGGGGGGGGACAGGGGACACTGAAGCTTTCTTT. Amino acid sequence: CAWGGTGDTEAFF. The complete variable domain, with remaining parts taken from reference TRBV30 and TRBJ1-1, reads SQTIHQWPATLVQPVGSPLSLECTVEGTSNPNLYWYRQAAGRGLQLLFYSVGIGQISSEVPQNLSASRPQDRQFILSSKKLLLSDSGFYLCAWGGTGDTEAFFGQGTRLTVV.

The V and J genes are TRBV7-9 and TRBJ2-1; TRBD1 or TRBD2 may be the D gene (5 bases each). Deletions cut 5 bases from V and 5 bases from J, with 16 bases between. CDR1 and CDR2 from the germline V gene are SEHNR and FQNEAQ (reference sequence). This CDR3 region has 15 residues. The CDR3 loop is CASSTSRDGHNEQFF. CDR3 nucleotides: TGTGCCAGCAGCACGAGCCGGGACGGACACAATGAGCAGTTCTTC.

To note about this clone: The same CDR3 also results from other DNA sequences found in this sample. The V call is TRBV7-3, the J call TRBJ2-7, with 7 nucleotides matching TRBD1. Germline CDR1 SGHTA, CDR2 FQGTGA. The CDR3 is 13 residues long. V shed 4 bases, J shed 3 bases, and the junction held 3 bases outside the gene matches. The CDR3 loop is CASSSAGGYEQYF. CDR3 coding DNA: TGTGCCAGCAGCTCCGCAGGGGGCTACGAGCAGTACTTC. The full variable domain, completed using reference TRBV7-3 and TRBJ2-7, is GAGVSQTPSNKVTEKGKYVELRCDPISGHTALYWYRQSLGQGPEFLIYFQGTGAADDSGLPNDRFFAVRPEGSVSTLKIQRTERGDSAVYLCASSSAGGYEQYFGPGTRLTVT.

As regards this clone: Distinct nucleotide sequences in the sample also encode this CDR3. The V call is TRBV7-2, the J call TRBJ1-1, with a tentative D call TRBD1 (6 bases). Trimming left V 5 bases short and J 5 bases short, with 12 bases between. Germline CDR1 SGHTA, CDR2 FQGNSA. CDR3 length: 13 amino acids. The CDR3 reads CASSKTGGTEAFF. CDR3 in DNA: TGTGCCAGCAGCAAGACAGGAGGGACTGAAGCTTTCTTT.

The chain combines TRBV15 with TRBJ2-5; a weak D match, TRBD2 (5 bases). CDR1 is LNHNV, CDR2 YYDKDF, per germline (reference sequence). The CDR3 spans 14 residues. With 5 bases removed from V and 0 bases from J, the gap between germline ends came to 10 bases. In DNA, the CDR3 is TGTGCCACCAGCCCCGACGGGAACCAAGAGACCCAGTACTTC. This codes for CATSPDGNQETQYF.

The CDR3 region has the DNA TGTGCCAGCAGTGAACGGGGACAGGGAATCTACGAGCAGTACTTC. Protein: CASSERGQGIYEQYF. The chain carries TRBV6-1 and TRBJ2-7, with TRBD1 matching over 9 bases. Germline V gives CDR1 MNHNS, CDR2 SASEGT. With V trimmed by 2 bases and J by 3 bases, 5 bases remained unmatched. The CDR3 totals 15 residues.

V gene TRBV19 combines with J gene TRBJ2-7, with 7 positions matching TRBD2. The V gene's germline CDR1 is LNHDA and CDR2 SQIVND (reference sequence). V lost 6 bases and J lost 6; bases outside the gene matches: 8. The CDR3 covers 13 residues. CDR3 sequence: CASRDGGRSEQYF. Here the CDR3 DNA reads TGTGCCAGTAGGGATGGCGGGAGAAGCGAGCAGTACTTC.

The chain carries TRBV9 and TRBJ2-2; D possibly corresponds to TRBD2 (6 bases). Germline V gene sequence: CDR1 SGDLS, CDR2 YYNGEE. The length of the CDR3 is 16 residues. Trimming shortened V by 2 bases and J by 8 bases, and 19 bases separated the two germline ends. CDR3 DNA: TGTGCCAGCAGCGTCCTAGCGCAAACCGTCGGAGGGGAGCTGTTTTTT. Translation gives CASSVLAQTVGGELFF.

The chain links TRBV15 to TRBJ2-7; 9 nucleotides line up with TRBD1. Germline assignment: CDR1 LNHNV and CDR2 YYDKDF (reference sequence). The CDR3 has 18 amino acids. The V segment lost 1 base and the J segment 5 bases; nucleotides outside the gene matches: 15. Here the CDR3 reads CATSRAPGTGWRSDEQYF. Here the CDR3 DNA reads TGTGCCACCAGCAGAGCTCCGGGGACAGGGTGGCGTAGCGACGAGCAGTACTTC.